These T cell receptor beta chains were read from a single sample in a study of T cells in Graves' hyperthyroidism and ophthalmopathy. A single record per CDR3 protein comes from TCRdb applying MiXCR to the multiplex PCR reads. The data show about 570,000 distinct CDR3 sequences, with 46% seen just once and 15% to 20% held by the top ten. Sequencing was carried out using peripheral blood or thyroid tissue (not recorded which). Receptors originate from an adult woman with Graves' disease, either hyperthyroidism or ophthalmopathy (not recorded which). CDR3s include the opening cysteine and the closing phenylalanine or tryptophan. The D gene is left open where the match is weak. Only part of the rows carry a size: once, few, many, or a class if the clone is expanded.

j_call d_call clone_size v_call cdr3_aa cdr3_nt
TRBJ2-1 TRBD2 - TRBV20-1 CSAVPGLQYNEQFF TGCAGTGCTGTTCCGGGACTACAATACAATGAGCAGTTCTTC
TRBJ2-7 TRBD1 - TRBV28 CASSYDRVYF TGTGCCAGCAGTTATGACAGGGTCTATTTC
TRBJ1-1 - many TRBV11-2 CASSRGQVNTEAFF TGTGCCAGCAGCCGTGGACAAGTAAACACTGAAGCTTTCTTT
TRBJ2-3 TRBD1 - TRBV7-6 CASSSMGQGGDTQYF TGTGCCAGCAGCTCAATGGGACAGGGCGGAGATACGCAGTATTTT
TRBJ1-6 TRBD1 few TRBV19 CASSTGQGGSPLHF TGTGCCAGTAGTACGGGACAGGGCGGCTCACCCCTCCACTTT
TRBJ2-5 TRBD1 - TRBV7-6 CASSFEGQGKTQYF TGTGCCAGCAGCTTCGAGGGACAGGGGAAGACCCAGTACTTC
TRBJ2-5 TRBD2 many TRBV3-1 CASSQTSGRRETQYF TGTGCCAGCAGCCAGACTAGCGGGAGAAGGGAGACCCAGTACTTC
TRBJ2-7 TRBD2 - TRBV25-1 CASSTSGPKRCEQYF TGTGCCAGTTCGACTAGCGGGCCTAAAAGGTGTGAGCAGTACTTC
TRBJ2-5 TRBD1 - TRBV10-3 CAISGRTGGTQETQYF TGTGCCATCAGTGGCCGGACAGGGGGCACACAAGAGACCCAGTACTTC
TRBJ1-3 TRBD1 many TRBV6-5 CASSYGFPTGSSGNTIYF TGTGCCAGCAGTTACGGCTTCCCGACAGGGAGCTCTGGAAACACCATATATTTT
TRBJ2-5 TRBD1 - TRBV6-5 CASSWDSYNQPQYF TGTGCCAGCAGTTGGGACAGCTACAATCAGCCCCAGTACTTC
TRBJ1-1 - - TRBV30 CAWRSRTSRTEAFF TGTGCCTGGAGATCAAGGACCTCACGGACTGAAGCTTTCTTT
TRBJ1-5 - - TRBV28 CASRRRGTFNQPQHF TGTGCCAGCCGCCGTCGGGGGACCTTCAATCAGCCCCAGCATTTT
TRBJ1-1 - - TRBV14 CASSQHGGLSAEAFF TGTGCCAGCAGCCAACATGGGGGGCTTTCTGCTGAAGCTTTCTTT
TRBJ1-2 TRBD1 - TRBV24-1 CATSSGTGGAYYGYTF TGTGCCACCAGTTCCGGGACAGGGGGCGCATACTATGGCTACACCTTC
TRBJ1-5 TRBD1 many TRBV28 CASSVLTGSNQPQHF TGTGCCAGCAGTGTGTTGACAGGGTCAAATCAGCCCCAGCATTTT